Given below is one T cell receptor (beta chain) in context. This record comes from a study of spatial heterogeneity in lung cancer. At the level of the study: A unique TCR and UMI combination showed up more than ten times in raw reads, on average.

Trimming took off 5 bases at V and 3 bases at J, with 14 bases between the two ends. The length of the CDR3 is 15 residues. Germline V gene lookup returns CDR1 SGHTA and CDR2 FQGNSA. Noted time point: blood at routine non-recurrence follow-up after resection. Sequencing covered unsorted whole RNA taken from tumor, nontumor lung or frozen PBMC. From the 5' RACE reads, TCRdb called clonotypes with MiXCR, one entry per CDR3 protein. The data hold about 94,000 distinct CDR3 sequences, with just under 20% observed a single time. The source was PBMCs, collected at follow-up. V gene TRBV7-2 combines with J gene TRBJ1-5; the D is unclear. This TCR came from a male donor with early-stage non-small cell lung cancer. DNA for the CDR3: TGTGCCAGCAGCCCCAAAAGGGCCCACAATCAGCCCCAGCATTTT. Translating gives CASSPKRAHNQPQHF.